The clone carrying this T cell receptor beta chain came up many times. As for time point: after trial treatment. The treatment is: LDRT plus nivolumab, ipilimumab, low-dose cyclophosphamide and aspirin (RACIN trial). Gene-specific TRAV and TRBV primers were used for first-strand cDNA, covering alpha and beta chains. Both a constant-region primer and a V-primer adapter served to amplify TCRs across 15 to 20 PCR cycles. TCRdb reprocessed the reads via MiXCR and lists one record per CDR3 protein. The table shows 45,000 or so distinct CDR3 sequences, with less than 30% occurring only once. This sample was taken from a study of low-dose radiotherapy and immunotherapy resistance in tumors. V gave up 3 bases and J gave up 6 bases; unmatched junction bases: 7. The germline gives CDR1 LNHDA, CDR2 SQIVND (reference sequence). The CDR3 has 14 amino acids.

The sample in question was PBMCs, obtained after low-dose radiotherapy plus immunotherapy. This TCR was sampled from a male donor with prostate cancer. The chain has TRBV19 and TRBJ2-7, with TRBD1 matching over 8 bases. CDR3 sequence: CASSMRQGTFEQYF. CDR3 bases: TGTGCCAGTAGTATGCGACAGGGGACCTTCGAGCAGTACTTC.